Presented here are 9 T cell receptor beta chains from one specimen sequenced in a study of post-analysis software for immune sequencing data. Findings and caveats of the study: Patients showed TRBV5-6, TRBV5-1 and TRBV20-1 among several TRBV segments more frequent than in controls.

These receptors' targets are unknown. Every TCR beta cDNA library bore unique molecular identifiers. TCRdb used MiXCR to reprocess the PCR reads, holding one entry per CDR3 protein. The sample lists approximately 690,000 distinct CDR3 sequences, 55% to 70% occurring once. Sequencing was performed on blood. These receptors all stem from a girl aged 2-10 years with multiple sclerosis.

The chain joins TRBV7-2 to TRBJ1-2; tentatively, D is TRBD1 (6 bases). The CDR3 is 15 amino acids. Trimming stripped 4 bases from V and 6 bases from J, with 18 bases between. CDR1 is SGHTA and CDR2 is FQGNSA in the germline V gene. As DNA, the CDR3 is TGTGCCAGCAGCTCAGGCACAGGGTTGAGGGATGGCTACACCTTC. Translating gives CASSSGTGLRDGYTF.

This clonotype has just a few counts. The chain couples TRBV7-9 to TRBJ2-1; either TRBD1 or TRBD2 may supply D (6 bases each). The CDR3 length is 15 residues. Germline CDR1 SEHNR, CDR2 FQNEAQ (reference sequence). V lost 5 bases and J 0 bases, leaving 11 bases between the germline ends. The CDR3: CASSAEGHSYNEQFF. CDR3 sequence (DNA): TGTGCCAGCAGCGCGGAGGGACACTCCTACAATGAGCAGTTCTTC.

This clonotype was observed a few times. The chain couples TRBV5-5 to TRBJ2-6, with 8 bases aligning to TRBD1. With V trimmed by 0 bases and J by 2 bases, 4 bases remained unmatched. CDR1 SGHKS and CDR2 YYEKEE come from the germline V gene (reference sequence). The CDR3 length is 17 residues. In nucleotides, the CDR3 is TGTGCCAGCAGCTTGGTGGCAGGGGGCACTGGGGCCAACGTCCTGACTTTC. It encodes CASSLVAGGTGANVLTF. The complete variable domain, with remaining parts taken from reference TRBV5-5 and TRBJ2-6, reads DAGVTQSPTHLIKTRGQQVTLRCSPISGHKSVSWYQQVLGQGPQFIFQYYEKEERGRGNFPDRFSARQFPNYSSELNVNALLLGDSALYLCASSLVAGGTGANVLTFGAGSRLTVL.

This clonotype was recorded only once. This chain connects TRBV5-1 to TRBJ2-2; TRBD1 agrees at 9 bases. The CDR3 spans 16 residues. The J segment lost 4 bases and the V segment lost 4 bases, leaving 8 bases of the junction unmatched. CDR1 is SGHRS, CDR2 YFSETQ, per germline. This chain's CDR3 is CASSGPGQGLTGELFF. The CDR3 nucleotides read TGCGCCAGCAGCGGACCGGGACAGGGTCTCACCGGGGAGCTGTTTTTT.

The chain carries TRBV4-3 and TRBJ2-4; 11 nucleotides agree with TRBD2. Germline CDR1 reads LGHNA; CDR2 reads YSLEER. J gave up 7 bases and V 0 bases, and 5 bases lay outside the gene matches. The CDR3 is 16 residues long. The CDR3 protein is CASSQDVASGRNIQYF. The CDR3 DNA sequence: TGCGCCAGCAGCCAAGATGTGGCTAGCGGGAGGAACATTCAGTACTTC.

With respect to this clonotype: This sequence may be a read error, since a much larger clone differs from it by one base. J is TRBJ1-2 and V is TRBV9; 10 nucleotides agree with TRBD1. The CDR3 covers 14 residues. The germline V gene has CDR1 SGDLS and CDR2 YYNGEE. The CDR3 DNA sequence: TGTGCCAGCAGCCCCGGACAGGGGGACTATGGCTGCACCTTC. Translated: CASSPGQGDYGCTF.

Only a few counts were recorded for this clonotype. The CDR3 DNA sequence: TGTGCCAGCAGCGAGCAGGGAGGAGCCCACAATGAGCAGTTCTTC. Encoded protein: CASSEQGGAHNEQFF. The chain carries TRBV7-2 and TRBJ2-1, with D maybe TRBD2 (6 bases). Looked up from germline, CDR1 is SGHTA and CDR2 is FQGNSA. V was pared by 5 bases and J by 5 bases, with 16 bases between. The CDR3 consists of 15 residues.

The chain has TRBV4-3 and TRBJ2-1, with no clear D. V shed 3 bases and J shed 8 bases, with 14 bases lying between them. CDR3 length: 14 residues. Germline values: CDR1 LGHNA, CDR2 YSLEER. In DNA form, the CDR3 reads TGCGCCAGCAGCCAGGAACCGGTTGGGTATGAGCAGTTCTTC. Translated: CASSQEPVGYEQFF.

This clonotype appeared a few times. The rearrangement joins TRBV6-5 to TRBJ2-4; a weak D match, TRBD1 (7 bases). Looked up from germline, CDR1 is MNHEY and CDR2 is SVGAGI. V was pared by 5 bases and J by 13 bases, with 24 bases between. The CDR3 has 15 residues. In DNA form, the CDR3 reads TGTGCCAGCAGTACCAGACAGGGAGGCGTGGAAGAGCAGTACTTC. Protein: CASSTRQGGVEEQYF.